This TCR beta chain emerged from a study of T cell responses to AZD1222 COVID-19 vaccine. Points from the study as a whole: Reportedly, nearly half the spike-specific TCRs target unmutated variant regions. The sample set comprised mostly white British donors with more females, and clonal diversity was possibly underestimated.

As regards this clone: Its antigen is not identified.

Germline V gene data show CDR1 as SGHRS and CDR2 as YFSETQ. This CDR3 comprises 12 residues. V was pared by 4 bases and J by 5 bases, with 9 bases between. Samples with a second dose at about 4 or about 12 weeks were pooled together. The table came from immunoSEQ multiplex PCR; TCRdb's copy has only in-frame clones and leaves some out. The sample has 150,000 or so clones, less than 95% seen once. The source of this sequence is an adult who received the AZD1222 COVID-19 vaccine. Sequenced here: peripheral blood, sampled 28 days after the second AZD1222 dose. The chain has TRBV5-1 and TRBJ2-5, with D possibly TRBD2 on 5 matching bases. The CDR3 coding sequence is TGCGCCAGCAGCAGCGGACTCGAGACCCAGTACTTC. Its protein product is CASSSGLETQYF.